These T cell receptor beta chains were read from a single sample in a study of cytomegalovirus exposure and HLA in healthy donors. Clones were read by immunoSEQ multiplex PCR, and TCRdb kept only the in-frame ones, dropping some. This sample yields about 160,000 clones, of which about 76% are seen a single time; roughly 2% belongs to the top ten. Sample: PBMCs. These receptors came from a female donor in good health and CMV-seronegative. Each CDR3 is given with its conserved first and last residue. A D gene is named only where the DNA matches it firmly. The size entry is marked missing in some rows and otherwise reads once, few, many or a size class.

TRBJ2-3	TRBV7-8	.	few	TGTGCCAGCAGCGTACAGTACACAGATACGCAGTATTTT	CASSVQYTDTQYF
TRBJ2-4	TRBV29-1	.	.	TGCAGCGTCCGCGAAGACATTCAGTACTTC	CSVREDIQYF
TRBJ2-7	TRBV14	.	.	TGTGCCAGCAGCCACGGCTACGAGCAGTACTTC	CASSHGYEQYF
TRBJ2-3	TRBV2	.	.	TGTGCCAGCAGGAGGGAGGCCTTAAGCACAGATACGCAGTATTTT	CASRREALSTDTQYF
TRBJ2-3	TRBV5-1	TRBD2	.	TGCGCCAGCAGCCCCGGACTAGCGGGAGGGGGAGATACGCAGTATTTT	CASSPGLAGGGDTQYF
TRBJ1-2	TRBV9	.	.	TGTGCCAGCAGCGTATCGGGAGGGGGCTACACCTTC	CASSVSGGGYTF
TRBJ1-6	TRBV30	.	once	TGTGCCTGGAGTAGTAGCAGGGAATATTCACCCCTCCACTTT	CAWSSSREYSPLHF
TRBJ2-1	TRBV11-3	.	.	TGTGCCAGCAGCTTAGAGAGGGGGACGGCTGGCAATGAGCAGTTCTTC	CASSLERGTAGNEQFF
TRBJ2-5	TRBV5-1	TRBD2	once	TGCGCCAGCAGCCCCGGGACTAGCGGGTTCCAAGAGACCCAGTACTTC	CASSPGTSGFQETQYF
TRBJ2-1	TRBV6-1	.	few	TGTGCCAGCAGTCTGTTATCGGGCAATGAGCAGTTCTTC	CASSLLSGNEQFF
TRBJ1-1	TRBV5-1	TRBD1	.	TGCGCCAGCACCCCAGGGGGCGGTAGCACTGAAGCTTTCTTT	CASTPGGGSTEAFF
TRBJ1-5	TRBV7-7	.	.	TGTGCCAGCAGCTTAGATCTGGGCAAGCCCCAGCATTTT	CASSLDLGKPQHF
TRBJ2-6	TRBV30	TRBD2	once	TGTGCCTGGAGATGGCGGGGGGGCGGCTCCGGGGCCAACGTCCTGACTTTC	CAWRWRGGGSGANVLTF
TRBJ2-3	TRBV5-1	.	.	TGCGCCAGCAGCTTGGCCGTCGGTAGCCCCGGGGATACGCAGTATTTT	CASSLAVGSPGDTQYF
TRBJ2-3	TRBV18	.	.	TGTGCCAGCTCACTCTTACAGGGTGCTAGCACAGATACGCAGTATTTT	CASSLLQGASTDTQYF
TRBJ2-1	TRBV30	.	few	TGTGCCTGGAGATACGGCGGGTTCTCCTACAATGAGCAGTTCTTC	CAWRYGGFSYNEQFF
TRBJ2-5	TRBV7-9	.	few	TGTGCCAGCAGCTTAGTCAGGGCTCGGGAGACCCAGTACTTC	CASSLVRARETQYF
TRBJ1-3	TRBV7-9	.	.	TGTGCCAGCAGAGAAGCCGGGGAAACCATATATTTT	CASREAGETIYF
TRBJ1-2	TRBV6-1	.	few	TGTGCCAGCAGCTTGGCGCGGATGTTTGACTATGGCTACACCTTC	CASSLARMFDYGYTF
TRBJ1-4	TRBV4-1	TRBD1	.	TGCGCCAGCAGTCCAGTTACAGGGGGATTTAATGAAAAACTGTTTTTT	CASSPVTGGFNEKLFF
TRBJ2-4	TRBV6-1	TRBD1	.	TGTGCCAGCAGTGACAGACAGGGGCCGGTCCGGAACATTCAGTACTTC	CASSDRQGPVRNIQYF
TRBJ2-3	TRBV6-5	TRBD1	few	TGTGCCAGCAGTGCCGGGACAGGGGAAACAGATACGCAGTATTTT	CASSAGTGETDTQYF
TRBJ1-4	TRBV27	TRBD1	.	TGTGCCAGCAGTTACTCGACAGGGGGACAACTGTTTTTT	CASSYSTGGQLFF
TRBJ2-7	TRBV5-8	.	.	TGTGCCAGCAGCTTGACCCCCCGGGGCGAGCAGTACTTC	CASSLTPRGEQYF
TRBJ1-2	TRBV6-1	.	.	TGTGCCAGCAGTGAAGCTCAGGGAACAGGGAATCTACGAGGCTACACCTTC	CASSEAQGTGNLRGYTF
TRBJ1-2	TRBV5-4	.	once	TGTGCCAGCAGCTTGGCGGTACAGGCCGACTTTTATGGCTACACCTTC	CASSLAVQADFYGYTF
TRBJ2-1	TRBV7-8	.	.	TGTGCCAGCAGCTCGGGGAGTTACAATGAGCAGTTCTTC	CASSSGSYNEQFF
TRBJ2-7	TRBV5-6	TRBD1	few	TGTGCCAGCGGGCAATTGGGACAGTATTCCTACGAGCAGTACTTC	CASGQLGQYSYEQYF
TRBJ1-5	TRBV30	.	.	TGTGCCTGGAGTGGAGTGAATCGCGATCAGCCCCAGCATTTT	CAWSGVNRDQPQHF
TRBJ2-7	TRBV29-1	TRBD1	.	TGCAGCGTTCTACGGGACAGTAACGAGCAGTACTTC	CSVLRDSNEQYF
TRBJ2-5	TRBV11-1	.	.	TGTGCCAGCAGCCGAGGGAACCAAGAGACCCAGTACTTC	CASSRGNQETQYF
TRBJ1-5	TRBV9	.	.	TGTGCCAGCAGCGTGGGGAGAAATCAGCCCCAGCATTTT	CASSVGRNQPQHF
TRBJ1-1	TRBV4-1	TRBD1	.	TGCGCCAGCAGTATCACCGGGACAGGGGGCGAGGACACTGAAGCTTTCTTT	CASSITGTGGEDTEAFF
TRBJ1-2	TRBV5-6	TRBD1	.	TGTGCCAGCAGCCCCGGGACAGCCTATGGCTACACCTTC	CASSPGTAYGYTF
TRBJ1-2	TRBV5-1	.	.	TGCGCCAGCAGTTTAGACAGGCCCCTAACTAACTATGGCTACACCTTC	CASSLDRPLTNYGYTF
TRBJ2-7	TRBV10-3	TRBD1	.	TGTGCCATCAGTGAGTCGGATGGGACAGGCTCCTACGAGCAGTACTTC	CAISESDGTGSYEQYF
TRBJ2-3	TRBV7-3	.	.	TGTGCCAGCAGCTTAAACCAGGGTAGCACAGATACGCAGTATTTT	CASSLNQGSTDTQYF
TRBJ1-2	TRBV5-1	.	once	TGCGCCAGCAGCTTGTCGGCGACATACGAACTTGGCTACACCTTC	CASSLSATYELGYTF
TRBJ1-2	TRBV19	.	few	TGTGCCAGTAGACCCAGATCAGGGAACTCTGGCTACACCTTC	CASRPRSGNSGYTF
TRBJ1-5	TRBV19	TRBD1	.	TGTGCCAGTAGTATAGCGGGACAGGGGGCCCAAGGATATCAGCCCCAGCATTTT	CASSIAGQGAQGYQPQHF
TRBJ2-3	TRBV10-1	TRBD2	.	TGCGCCAGCAGTGCGACTAGCGGGGGCTGGGTTACGCAGTATTTT	CASSATSGGWVTQYF
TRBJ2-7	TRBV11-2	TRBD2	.	TGTGCCAGCAGCTTGGCGGGAGACATCTACGAGCAGTACTTC	CASSLAGDIYEQYF
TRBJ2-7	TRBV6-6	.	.	TGTGCCAGCAGTTATGTGAGGGAGGAGTTCGAGCAGTACTTC	CASSYVREEFEQYF
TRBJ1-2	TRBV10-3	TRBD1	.	TGTGCCATCAGTGCACAGACAGGGGACCGGGGCTACACCTTC	CAISAQTGDRGYTF
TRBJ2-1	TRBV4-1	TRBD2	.	TGCGCCAGCAGCCAAATTTTCCGCGGGAGATCCTACAATGAGCAGTTCTTC	CASSQIFRGRSYNEQFF
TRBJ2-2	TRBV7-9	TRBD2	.	TGTGCCAGCAGCCCCCCCAGCGGGGGTAACACCGGGGAGCTGTTTTTT	CASSPPSGGNTGELFF
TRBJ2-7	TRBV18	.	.	TGTGCCAGCTCACCGGGCGTTTCCTACGAGCAGTACTTC	CASSPGVSYEQYF
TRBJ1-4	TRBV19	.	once	TGTGCCAGTAGTACTCAACAGGTTACGATACTGTTTTTT	CASSTQQVTILFF
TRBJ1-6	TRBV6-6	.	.	TGTGCCAGCTCCTCGGCGGTCTCCTATAATTCACCCCTCCACTTT	CASSSAVSYNSPLHF
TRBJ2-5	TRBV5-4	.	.	TGTGCCAGCAGGGCCCCAGGTTCGCAAGAGACCCAGTACTTC	CASRAPGSQETQYF
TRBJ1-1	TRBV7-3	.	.	TGTGCCAGCAGCTCCACAGGGTTCACTGAAGCTTTCTTT	CASSSTGFTEAFF
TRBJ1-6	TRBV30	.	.	TGTGCCTGGAGTGCTTCCCAGGGAAGCTATAATTCACCCCTCCACTTT	CAWSASQGSYNSPLHF